One sample yielded the 25 T cell receptor beta chains listed below, sequenced in a study of T-cell reconstitution after alpha-beta-depleted transplantation in children. Researchers prepared the TCRbeta library using unique molecular identifiers, the study reports. From the PCR reads, TCRdb called clonotypes with MiXCR, one entry per CDR3 protein. The table lists about 270,000 distinct CDR3 sequences, 9.5% to 10% of them singletons, with around a tenth in the top ten. Here the sequenced sample was PBMCs from the stem cell graft donor, taken from the stem cell graft. The receptors originated from a human donor who donated a stem cell graft to a child with SCID.

This clonotype has at least ten counts. The CDR3 bases are TGTGCCAGCAGCCAAGTGTCTGGGTTATCCCTCCACTTT. It translates to CASSQVSGLSLHF. V is TRBV3-1 and J is TRBJ1-6; D unclear. Per germline, CDR1 LGHDT and CDR2 YNNKEL (reference sequence). The ends were cut back, 1 base at V and 14 bases at J, with 12 bases in the middle. This CDR3 comprises 13 residues.

This clonotype occurred many times. V and J are TRBV7-2 and TRBJ1-2; TRBD1 agrees at 7 bases. This CDR3 has 15 residues. The trim removed 0 bases at V and 3 bases at J, leaving 4 bases unmatched. Germline V gene data show CDR1 as SGHTA and CDR2 as FQGNSA. The DNA of the CDR3 is TGTGCCAGCAGCTTAGCGGAGGGGGCGGACTATGGCTACACCTTC. Its translation is CASSLAEGADYGYTF.

The gene calls are TRBV20-1 and TRBJ2-7; D not certain. The CDR3 contains 12 residues. The V end lost 1 base, the J end lost 2 bases, and 6 bases lay between the germline ends. CDR1 is DFQATT, CDR2 SNEGSKA, per germline (reference sequence). CDR3 loop: CSARGSAYEQYF. The CDR3 nucleotides are TGCAGTGCTAGAGGTTCGGCCTACGAGCAGTACTTC.

This clonotype occurred a few times. The genes are TRBV20-1 and TRBJ1-1; TRBD1 matches at 7 bases. V lost 4 bases to trimming and J lost 7 bases; unmatched junction nucleotides: 9. Germline V gene data show CDR1 as DFQATT and CDR2 as SNEGSKA (reference sequence). This CDR3 contains 13 residues. The CDR3 DNA sequence: TGCAGTGCTATCCATTCCAGGGGGGGTGAAGCTTTCTTT. Its protein product is CSAIHSRGGEAFF.

This clonotype was found a few times. V is TRBV6-1 and J is TRBJ1-1; D not resolved. From germline, CDR1 is MNHNS and CDR2 SASEGT. The length of the CDR3 is 14 residues. V lost 1 base and J 5 bases, leaving 11 bases between the germline ends. CDR3 residues: CASSEVQSRTEAFF. The CDR3 bases are TGTGCCAGCAGTGAAGTTCAGAGCAGGACTGAAGCTTTCTTT.

The rearrangement joins TRBV24-1 to TRBJ1-4; tentative D call: TRBD1 (6 bases). The V gene's germline CDR1 is KGHDR and CDR2 SFDVKD. V dropped 5 bases and J dropped 8 bases, with 17 bases sitting between them. The CDR3 has 15 amino acids. CDR3 bases: TGTGCCACCAGTGTTTCCGGGGGCGGCAAGGAAAAACTGTTTTTT. Its translation is CATSVSGGGKEKLFF.

The genes are TRBV9 and TRBJ2-1; D is unresolved. The CDR3 covers 14 residues. Germline CDR1 reads SGDLS; CDR2 reads YYNGEE. V dropped 0 bases and J dropped 6 bases, with 10 bases sitting between them. The CDR3: CASSVDALGNEQFF. The DNA for the CDR3 is TGTGCCAGCAGCGTAGATGCCCTTGGCAATGAGCAGTTCTTC.

V gene TRBV6-1 combines with J gene TRBJ2-6, with TRBD1 matching 8 bases. Per germline, CDR1 MNHNS and CDR2 SASEGT. The junction had 15 bases not matched to a gene; V was cut back by 6 bases and J by 5 bases. CDR3 length: 18 amino acids. In DNA form, the CDR3 reads TGTGCCAGCAGGAAGGGGGACAGGACATTGGCCTGGGCCAACGTCCTGACTTTC. This gives the protein CASRKGDRTLAWANVLTF.

The CDR3 spells CSAEDRYEQYF. CDR3 nucleotide sequence: TGCAGTGCCGAAGACAGATACGAGCAGTACTTC. V gene TRBV20-1 combines with J gene TRBJ2-7, with a tentative D call TRBD1 (5 bases). V was clipped by 6 bases and J by 4 bases, with 10 bases between them. The germline V gene has CDR1 DFQATT and CDR2 SNEGSKA (reference sequence). The CDR3 has 11 residues.

This clonotype was observed many times. The gene calls are TRBV20-1 and TRBJ2-5, with 12 bases lining up with TRBD2. CDR1 is DFQATT and CDR2 is SNEGSKA in the germline V gene (reference sequence). V was pared by 5 bases and J by 2 bases, with 6 bases of the junction left unmatched. There are 15 residues in the CDR3. The CDR3, as DNA: TGCAGTGCTCCGCGGACTAGCGGGGTACAAGAGACCCAGTACTTC. Protein sequence: CSAPRTSGVQETQYF.

The V gene is TRBV4-1, the J gene TRBJ2-7; D is undetermined. V lost 1 base and J lost 1, with 11 bases in between. The CDR3 loop spans 15 amino acids. Germline CDR1 and CDR2: MGHRA and YSYEKL. This chain's CDR3 is CASSQVGPGSYEQYF. The CDR3 DNA is TGCGCCAGCAGCCAAGTCGGCCCCGGATCCTACGAGCAGTACTTC.

This clonotype has only a few counts. The chain carries TRBV5-1 and TRBJ2-7; 10 bases map to TRBD2. The CDR3 runs to 17 residues. The ends lost 4 bases at V and 0 bases at J; junction bases unmatched: 10. Germline assignment: CDR1 SGHRS and CDR2 YFSETQ. The CDR3 nucleotides are TGCGCCAGCAGCCCCAGTACTAGCGGGGCTAGCTCCTACGAGCAGTACTTC. This translates into CASSPSTSGASSYEQYF.

This clonotype was counted at least ten times. A junction boundary mismatches the germline segment, possibly from a read error. This chain connects TRBV12-3 or TRBV12-4 to TRBJ1-2, with 8 bases identical to TRBD1. The CDR3 is 16 residues long. CDR3 in DNA: TGTGCCAGCAGTCTAGCCGGGACAGGAGGTTCGGGTGGCTACACCTTC. This encodes CASSLAGTGGSGGYTF.

This clonotype came up a few times. J is TRBJ2-1 and V is TRBV10-1, with a tentative D call TRBD1 (6 bases). V was cut by 6 bases and J by 9 bases, with 15 bases left in between. The CDR3 is made up of 13 amino acids. Per germline, CDR1 WNHNN and CDR2 SYGVQD (reference sequence). This CDR3 is CASRQGNFGEQFF. CDR3 nucleotides: TGCGCCAGCAGACAGGGTAACTTTGGTGAGCAGTTCTTC.

This clonotype was found a few times. V usage is TRBV11-2 and J usage is TRBJ2-7; TRBD1 might be the D (5 bases). The V and J ends lost 3 bases and 2 bases respectively, with 11 bases between them. The CDR3 totals 14 residues. Germline V gene sequence: CDR1 SGHAT, CDR2 FQNNGV. As DNA, the CDR3 is TGTGCCAGCAGCTTCGCTGGGGCAGCCTACGAGCAGTACTTC. The encoded protein is CASSFAGAAYEQYF. Drawing the rest from reference TRBV11-2 and TRBJ2-7, the complete variable domain is EAGVAQSPRYKIIEKRQSVAFWCNPISGHATLYWYQQILGQGPKLLIQFQNNGVVDDSQLPKDRFSAERLKGVDSTLKIQPAKLEDSAVYLCASSFAGAAYEQYFGPGTRLTVT.

This clonotype has ten or more counts. The chain combines TRBV20-1 with TRBJ2-5; D is ambiguous. Germline V gene sequence: CDR1 DFQATT, CDR2 SNEGSKA (reference sequence). The CDR3 consists of 10 residues. V shed 3 bases and J shed 2 bases, with 1 base lying between them. This CDR3 reads CSARQETQYF. CDR3 bases: TGCAGTGCTAGGCAAGAGACCCAGTACTTC.

This clonotype was seen a few times. This chain connects TRBV14 to TRBJ2-5; possible D gene TRBD1, 5 bases. The CDR3 spans 15 residues. The V end was cut by 1 base, the J end by 1 base, with 10 bases between. Germline V gene data show CDR1 as SGHDN and CDR2 as FVKESK. The CDR3 sequence: CASSQVDRSQETQYF. The CDR3 bases are TGTGCCAGCAGCCAAGTCGACAGATCCCAAGAGACCCAGTACTTC.

A few counts support this clonotype. V gene TRBV7-9 combines with J gene TRBJ2-7, with 10 nucleotides matching TRBD1. V was pared by 5 bases and J by 6 bases, with 7 bases of the junction left unmatched. The CDR3 covers 14 residues. The germline CDR1 and CDR2 sequences are SEHNR and FQNEAQ (reference sequence). CDR3 loop: CASSPDRGVGEQYF. In nucleotides, the CDR3 is TGTGCCAGCAGCCCGGACAGGGGGGTCGGCGAGCAGTACTTC. Based on the CDR3 plus reference TRBV7-9 and TRBJ2-7, the full variable domain is DTGVSQNPRHKITKRGQNVTFRCDPISEHNRLYWYRQTLGQGPEFLTYFQNEAQLEKSRLLSDRFSAERPKGSFSTLEIQRTEQGDSAMYLCASSPDRGVGEQYFGPGTRLTVT.

This chain links TRBV18 with TRBJ2-1, with D perhaps TRBD1 (6 bases). The germline CDR1 and CDR2 sequences are KGHSH and LQKENI. Trimming took off 0 bases at V and 2 bases at J, with 17 bases between the two ends. The CDR3 extends over 18 amino acids. The CDR3 is CASSPPNRAGGPYNEQFF. CDR3 coding DNA: TGTGCCAGCTCACCACCGAATCGGGCTGGGGGCCCCTACAATGAGCAGTTCTTC.

V gene TRBV5-1 combines with J gene TRBJ2-1; 9 bases agree with TRBD1. This CDR3 is 16 amino acids long. J lost 6 bases, V lost 0 bases, and 7 bases had no gene match. Per germline, CDR1 SGHRS and CDR2 YFSETQ. This CDR3 reads CASSLGPGQGVNEQFF. The CDR3, as DNA: TGCGCCAGCAGCTTGGGGCCGGGACAGGGCGTCAATGAGCAGTTCTTC.

This clonotype was counted only a few times. This sequence joins TRBV5-1 and TRBJ2-3, with D possibly TRBD2 on 5 matching bases. This CDR3 contains 15 residues. Trimming pared 0 bases from V and 2 bases from J, leaving 10 bases between. Per the germline V gene, CDR1 is SGHRS and CDR2 is YFSETQ. The CDR3 here is CASSLDGDNTDTQYF. The CDR3 DNA is TGCGCCAGCAGCTTGGACGGGGATAACACAGATACGCAGTATTTT. The full variable domain, in which reference TRBV5-1 and TRBJ2-3 provide the parts outside the CDR3, is KAGVTQTPRYLIKTRGQQVTLSCSPISGHRSVSWYQQTPGQGLQFLFEYFSETQRNKGNFPGRFSGRQFSNSRSEMNVSTLELGDSALYLCASSLDGDNTDTQYFGPGTRLTVL.

This clonotype has at least ten counts. The V and J genes are TRBV20-1 and TRBJ2-7; D is perhaps TRBD1 or TRBD2 (5 bases each). The CDR3 spans 17 residues. V was shortened by 0 bases and J by 2 bases, with 20 bases between the two germline ends. The V gene's germline CDR1 is DFQATT and CDR2 SNEGSKA (reference sequence). DNA of the CDR3: TGCAGTGCTAGAGATCTTGGTCTCCGGGACGGTACCTACGAGCAGTACTTC. The encoded protein is CSARDLGLRDGTYEQYF.

Notes on this clonotype: This may arise from a read error, as a much more abundant clone is one base away. The rearrangement uses TRBV20-1 and TRBJ2-1; 10 bases fit TRBD2. The CDR3 is 14 residues long. Germline V gene lookup returns CDR1 DFQATT and CDR2 SNEGSKA (reference sequence). Germline trimming cut 5 bases from V and 11 bases from J; bases unmatched to any gene: 12. CDR3 region: CSALTSGWVLKQFF. In DNA, the CDR3 is TGCAGTGCTCTGACTAGCGGGTGGGTCCTGAAGCAGTTCTTC.

V gene TRBV3-1 combines with J gene TRBJ1-2; D unresolved. CDR1 is LGHDT and CDR2 is YNNKEL in the germline V gene (reference sequence). The CDR3 loop spans 13 amino acids. V was cut by 0 bases and J by 10 bases, with 12 bases left in between. CDR3 amino acids: CASSQDRVNSYTF. The CDR3 bases are TGTGCCAGCAGCCAAGATCGGGTAAACTCCTACACCTTC.

The chain couples TRBV7-9 to TRBJ2-5; TRBD2 matches 7 bases. The CDR3 sequence is 16 residues long. Germline lookup yields CDR1 SEHNR and CDR2 FQNEAQ (reference sequence). V lost 4 bases and J lost 1; bases outside the gene matches: 9. The CDR3 region has the DNA TGTGCCAGCAGCTCTTCAGCGGGACGCCCCCAAGAGACCCAGTACTTC. Translation: CASSSSAGRPQETQYF.